A selection of T cell receptor beta chains follows, all from one sample in a study of PD-1 blockade in mismatch repair-deficient tumors. The repertoire was sequenced with immunoSEQ multiplex PCR; TCRdb's copy has only in-frame clones and lacks some. The sample shows some 97,000 clones, 70% to 85% of them seen only once. The input for sequencing was peripheral blood, taken less than 37 weeks after starting pembrolizumab. The receptors originated from an adult with mismatch repair-deficient cancer. CDR3s include the opening cysteine and the closing phenylalanine or tryptophan. The D gene is left open where the match is weak.

V gene: TRBV5-4
J gene: TRBJ2-7
D gene: -
CDR3 protein: CASSWEGGRNEQYF

V gene: TRBV12-2
J gene: TRBJ1-3
D gene: -
CDR3 protein: CASSLRSGNTIYF

V gene: TRBV16
J gene: TRBJ2-3
D gene: TRBD2
CDR3 protein: CASSQVKGGFTDTQYF

V gene: TRBV5-4
J gene: TRBJ2-3
D gene: TRBD1
CDR3 protein: CASSSKTGGTDTQYF

V gene: TRBV13
J gene: TRBJ2-2
D gene: -
CDR3 protein: CASREMGELFF

V gene: TRBV5-5
J gene: TRBJ2-1
D gene: -
CDR3 protein: CASSQTVAWGNEQFF

V gene: TRBV6-1
J gene: TRBJ1-5
D gene: -
CDR3 protein: CASSPTSTGNQPQHF

V gene: TRBV14
J gene: TRBJ1-1
D gene: -
CDR3 protein: CASSQHDGTNTEAFF

V gene: TRBV30
J gene: TRBJ1-2
D gene: -
CDR3 protein: CAWSLGSGGYTF

V gene: TRBV7-6
J gene: TRBJ2-7
D gene: TRBD1
CDR3 protein: CASSLRPGDRGLSHEQYF

V gene: TRBV5-8
J gene: TRBJ2-7
D gene: TRBD1
CDR3 protein: CASRLTGTEQYF

V gene: TRBV25-1
J gene: TRBJ2-5
D gene: -
CDR3 protein: CASGDYQETQYF

V gene: TRBV6-1
J gene: TRBJ1-4
D gene: -
CDR3 protein: CASSDLVGSASEKLFF

V gene: TRBV14
J gene: TRBJ1-4
D gene: -
CDR3 protein: CASSQVREKLFF

V gene: TRBV6-1
J gene: TRBJ1-5
D gene: -
CDR3 protein: CASSEVPRDQPQHF

V gene: TRBV10-3
J gene: TRBJ2-2
D gene: TRBD2
CDR3 protein: CAINPTSGMTGTGELFF

V gene: TRBV7-2
J gene: TRBJ2-7
D gene: TRBD2
CDR3 protein: CASSLATSGRHEQYF

V gene: TRBV28
J gene: TRBJ1-1
D gene: TRBD1
CDR3 protein: CASSFRSGQGQWNTEAFF

V gene: TRBV6-1
J gene: TRBJ2-7
D gene: TRBD1
CDR3 protein: CASSARTGGIDEQYF

V gene: TRBV7-6
J gene: TRBJ2-7
D gene: -
CDR3 protein: CASSLRDASSYEQYF

V gene: TRBV29-1
J gene: TRBJ2-3
D gene: -
CDR3 protein: CSVEAGGADTQYF

V gene: TRBV7-9
J gene: TRBJ2-7
D gene: -
CDR3 protein: CASSPGDFWEQYF

V gene: TRBV19
J gene: TRBJ1-1
D gene: TRBD1
CDR3 protein: CASSPRQGAFRYTEAFF

V gene: TRBV6-1
J gene: TRBJ1-3
D gene: TRBD1
CDR3 protein: CASSEKGTGGLTSGNTIYF

V gene: TRBV7-2
J gene: TRBJ2-7
D gene: -
CDR3 protein: CASSPQGRPYEQYF

V gene: TRBV6-1
J gene: TRBJ1-5
D gene: -
CDR3 protein: CASSDVGYLVAQPQHF

V gene: TRBV29-1
J gene: TRBJ2-5
D gene: TRBD2
CDR3 protein: CSVELSGRGETQYF

V gene: TRBV9
J gene: TRBJ1-2
D gene: -
CDR3 protein: CASSVRGGVYGYTF

V gene: TRBV4-1
J gene: TRBJ2-1
D gene: TRBD2
CDR3 protein: CASSPAIISGALGVNEQFF

V gene: TRBV14
J gene: TRBJ2-3
D gene: TRBD1
CDR3 protein: CASSQDSRQGRFTDTQYF

V gene: TRBV7-7
J gene: TRBJ2-1
D gene: TRBD2
CDR3 protein: CASSLSGSMNEQFF

V gene: TRBV11-2
J gene: TRBJ2-7
D gene: -
CDR3 protein: CASSFGLPYEQYF

V gene: TRBV6-1
J gene: TRBJ2-2
D gene: TRBD1
CDR3 protein: CASSGDRGPTGELFF

V gene: TRBV9
J gene: TRBJ2-1
D gene: -
CDR3 protein: CASSGQVLIEEQFF

V gene: TRBV30
J gene: TRBJ1-1
D gene: TRBD1
CDR3 protein: CASHRGGTEAFF

V gene: TRBV7-2
J gene: TRBJ2-1
D gene: -
CDR3 protein: CASSPFGGANEQFF

V gene: TRBV7-2
J gene: TRBJ2-3
D gene: -
CDR3 protein: CASSSLGPTDTQYF

V gene: TRBV4-2
J gene: TRBJ2-5
D gene: -
CDR3 protein: CASSQVWAQETQYF

V gene: TRBV4-3
J gene: TRBJ1-5
D gene: -
CDR3 protein: CASSQDGGRNQPQHF

V gene: TRBV28
J gene: TRBJ2-1
D gene: TRBD2
CDR3 protein: CASSRPGTSGASSYNEQFF

V gene: TRBV5-8
J gene: TRBJ2-3
D gene: TRBD1
CDR3 protein: CASSSNSGQGTISTDTQYF

V gene: TRBV5-1
J gene: TRBJ2-2
D gene: -
CDR3 protein: CASSLWGANTGELFF

V gene: TRBV10-3
J gene: TRBJ2-1
D gene: -
CDR3 protein: CAISPLRDEQFF

V gene: TRBV15
J gene: TRBJ1-1
D gene: -
CDR3 protein: CATSRDPRAEAFF

V gene: TRBV19
J gene: TRBJ2-7
D gene: TRBD1
CDR3 protein: CASSISPDRSEQYF

V gene: TRBV6-6
J gene: TRBJ1-4
D gene: -
CDR3 protein: CASSKTGRMNEKLFF

V gene: TRBV5-1
J gene: TRBJ1-5
D gene: TRBD1
CDR3 protein: CASSLEGDSNQPQHF

V gene: TRBV11-1
J gene: TRBJ2-1
D gene: TRBD2
CDR3 protein: CASSRLAGGYNEQFF

V gene: TRBV10-3
J gene: TRBJ1-2
D gene: TRBD1
CDR3 protein: CAISGAGTEISYGYTF

V gene: TRBV7-8
J gene: TRBJ2-5
D gene: -
CDR3 protein: CASSSLASGQTQYF

V gene: TRBV9
J gene: TRBJ1-4
D gene: -
CDR3 protein: CASSVEAGSHEKLFF